The source of this TCR beta chain is a study of post-analysis software for immune sequencing data. At the level of the study: The disease courses covered relapsing-remitting, secondary progressive and progressive-relapsing multiple sclerosis. Study-wide results and limits: Diversity measured as normalized Chao1 was significantly lower in multiple sclerosis patients than in controls. Patients used a few TRBV segments, including TRBV5-6, TRBV5-1 and TRBV20-1, more often than controls. Under the F measure, samples that were prepared in one batch clustered strongly together.

Carried by the TCR beta cDNA libraries were unique molecular identifiers. T cells numbering roughly 0.85 to 10 million gave rise to about 540,000 cDNA molecules. TCRdb processed the PCR reads anew with MiXCR; each CDR3 protein has one entry. Of hundreds of thousands of distinct CDR3 sequences detected, about 50% appear once; the ten largest clones hold approximately 4.5%. CDR1 and CDR2 from the germline V gene are MDHEN and SYDVKM. This CDR3 contains 16 residues. Trimming at V came to 3 bases and at J to 5 bases, leaving 9 bases not matched to a gene. With respect to this clonotype: Its antigen is unidentified.

The sequenced sample was blood. The chain carries TRBV28 and TRBJ2-1; TRBD1 aligns across 8 bases. This clonotype was sampled from a girl aged 10 to 17 with multiple sclerosis. The CDR3 reads CASSLFGQGANNEQFF. The DNA for the CDR3 is TGTGCCAGCAGTTTGTTTGGGCAGGGGGCTAACAATGAGCAGTTCTTC.